This paragraph covers one T cell receptor beta chain sequence. The data were taken from a study of blood T cell repertoires in COVID-19. Study details: Acute and convalescent COVID-19 samples came from the United States, Italy and Spain.

Trimming cost V 5 bases and J 2 bases; bases outside gene matches: 7. The germline gives CDR1 MNHEY, CDR2 SVGEGT. The CDR3 extends over 15 amino acids. Original processing notes: Estimates of nucleated cell counts were drawn from the amplification of reference gene primers. Using immunoSEQ multiplex PCR, the repertoire was profiled, and TCRdb retains in-frame clones only, with some absent. Clone size and V and J calls were adopted from that table, with D and trimming inferred from the DNA. The sample lists about 35,000 clones; roughly 86% were seen once. The sequence came from a human donor in a cohort sampled during active COVID-19. The sequenced sample was peripheral blood. This sequence joins TRBV6-2 or TRBV6-3 and TRBJ2-5; 8 bases fit TRBD1. CDR3 sequence: CASSRTGRPQETQYF. CDR3 DNA: TGTGCCAGCAGTCGGACAGGGAGGCCACAAGAGACCCAGTACTTC.